This T cell receptor beta chain was retrieved from a study of blood T cells in healthy people across ages. The extraction recovered at least 6 micrograms of total RNA per sample. This clonotype was picked up many times. Its target is not known. The authors ran a second PCR of about 7 to 12 cycles using a sample-barcoded 5' primer and a J-beta primer mix. TCRdb re-analysed the 5' RACE reads in MiXCR, keeping a single row per CDR3 protein. The sample lists some 1.4 million distinct CDR3 sequences; around two fifths were seen once. Study outcomes and limitations: Across the age range, TCR beta diversity per million T cells fell in a roughly linear way. Both higher diversity and more naive CD4+ cells marked long-lived donors when set against aged donors.

Germline V lookup: CDR1 SQVTM, CDR2 ANQGSEA. The ends were cut back, 0 bases at V and 4 bases at J, with 7 bases in the middle. This CDR3 region has 12 residues. The rearrangement links TRBV29-1 to TRBJ2-7, with D hard to call. This TCR came from a young woman in good health. Sequencing input: blood. CDR3 residues: CSVEDQAYEQYF. CDR3 bases: TGCAGCGTTGAAGACCAGGCTTACGAGCAGTACTTC.